This T cell receptor (beta chain) was obtained from a study of OX40 agonist ivuxolimab in advanced cancers. Overall study: An agonistic anti-OX40 (CD134) antibody, ivuxolimab, was used to treat the patients. Allowance was made for prior anti-PD-1, anti-PD-L1 or anti-CTLA-4 therapy, and around 41% had some. Study-wide points: Expanded clones were, on average, more numerous in CD8+ T cells than in CD4+. At doses 0.1 to 3.0 mg/kg, CD4+ and CD8+ clones expanded.

The table came from immunoSEQ multiplex PCR; TCRdb's copy has only in-frame clones and leaves some out. The profile shows roughly 75,000 clones, about 92% of them singletons. Deletions cut 3 bases from V and 1 base from J, with 6 bases between. Germline-derived CDR1 and CDR2 are SEHNR and FQNEAQ (reference sequence). CDR3 size: 13 residues. A remark on this clone: Antigen: not known.

The chain uses TRBV7-9 and TRBJ2-5; D gene ambiguous. The sequence came from an adult with an advanced solid tumor such as melanoma, head and neck, liver or kidney cancer. The sample here was CD4+ or CD8+ T cells sorted from blood, taken in a trial of the OX40 agonist ivuxolimab. This chain's CDR3 is CASSLYVQETQYF. The CDR3 coding sequence is TGTGCCAGCAGCTTGTACGTCCAAGAGACCCAGTACTTC. Full variable domain (missing parts from reference TRBV7-9 and TRBJ2-5): DTGVSQNPRHKITKRGQNVTFRCDPISEHNRLYWYRQTLGQGPEFLTYFQNEAQLEKSRLLSDRFSAERPKGSFSTLEIQRTEQGDSAMYLCASSLYVQETQYFGPGTRLLVL.